This is a list of T cell receptor beta chains from one sample in a study of blood T cell repertoires in COVID-19. Using immunoSEQ multiplex PCR, the repertoire was profiled, and TCRdb retains in-frame clones only, with some absent. The table includes roughly 65,000 clones, more than 90% detected once. What was sequenced was peripheral blood. All receptors derive from a man in his fifties or sixties with acute or convalescent COVID-19. The CDR3 runs from the conserved cysteine through the conserved F or W. A D gene is named only where the DNA matches it firmly. Clone size is given for some rows only: seen once, a few or many times, or a class if the clone is expanded.

d_gene	j_gene	v_gene	abundance	CDR3aa	CDR3nt
-	TRBJ1-4	TRBV13	once	CASIRRQATNEKLFF	TGTGCCAGCATCCGTCGACAGGCAACTAATGAAAAACTGTTTTTT
-	TRBJ2-7	TRBV6-6	-	CASSFVADEQYF	TGTGCCAGCAGCTTTGTCGCGGACGAGCAGTACTTC
TRBD1	TRBJ2-7	TRBV4-1	-	CASSQGDRGEQYF	TGCGCCAGCAGCCAAGGTGACAGGGGCGAGCAGTACTTC
-	TRBJ1-1	TRBV2	-	CASSLLRVNTEAFF	TGTGCCAGCAGCCTCCTCCGGGTGAACACTGAAGCTTTCTTT
-	TRBJ1-6	TRBV10-2	-	CASSEWMGHGSPLHF	TGCGCCAGCAGTGAGTGGATGGGGCATGGTTCACCCCTCCACTTT
TRBD2	TRBJ2-7	TRBV10-2	-	CASSESLVERGWPGEQYF	TGCGCCAGCAGTGAGTCCTTAGTGGAGCGGGGTTGGCCGGGGGAGCAGTACTTC
-	TRBJ1-1	TRBV30	-	CAWSRQTVEAFF	TGTGCCTGGAGTAGACAGACAGTCGAAGCTTTCTTT
TRBD1	TRBJ2-3	TRBV10-3	-	CAISGTGGTTDTQYF	TGTGCCATCAGTGGGACAGGGGGCACCACAGATACGCAGTATTTT
TRBD1	TRBJ1-5	TRBV19	-	CASSWTGGRYSNQPQHF	TGTGCCAGTAGTTGGACAGGGGGTAGGTATAGCAATCAGCCCCAGCATTTT
-	TRBJ2-5	TRBV11-2	-	CASSFLLAEETQYF	TGTGCCAGCAGCTTTTTGCTGGCAGAAGAGACCCAGTACTTC
TRBD1	TRBJ2-2	TRBV14	-	CASSQEFYRGHTGELFF	TGTGCCAGCAGCCAAGAATTTTACAGGGGACACACCGGGGAGCTGTTTTTT
-	TRBJ1-2	TRBV3-1/TRBV3-2	once	CASSYDRYNGYTF	TGTGCCAGCAGTTACGACAGATACAATGGCTACACCTTC
-	TRBJ1-1	TRBV6-1	-	CASSEARQAPNTEAFF	TGTGCCAGCAGTGAAGCGCGTCAGGCGCCGAACACTGAAGCTTTCTTT
-	TRBJ1-1	TRBV6-5	-	CASRRENTEAFF	TGTGCCAGTAGGCGGGAGAACACTGAAGCTTTCTTT
TRBD2	TRBJ2-1	TRBV7-9	-	CASSLLRRTSGGGHEQFF	TGTGCCAGCAGCCTCCTAAGGCGGACTAGCGGGGGAGGCCATGAGCAGTTCTTC
-	TRBJ1-1	TRBV6-2/TRBV6-3	-	CASSYSNLGLMNTEAFF	TGTGCCAGCAGTTACTCGAACCTGGGGCTAATGAACACTGAAGCTTTCTTT
-	TRBJ1-4	TRBV6-5	few	CASSYSSSGALFF	TGTGCCAGCAGTTACTCGAGTAGCGGGGCTCTGTTTTTT
TRBD1	TRBJ1-1	TRBV12-3/TRBV12-4	once	CASIVGGRAEAFF	TGTGCCAGCATCGTAGGGGGCAGGGCTGAAGCTTTCTTT
-	TRBJ2-2	TRBV9	-	CASSLEGGPNTGELFF	TGTGCCAGCAGCTTAGAGGGAGGCCCGAACACCGGGGAGCTGTTTTTT
-	TRBJ1-2	TRBV5-4	-	CASRMGGAQVMYGYTF	TGTGCCAGCAGAATGGGGGGGGCGCAGGTCATGTATGGCTACACCTTC
TRBD2	TRBJ2-7	TRBV4-2	-	CASSPRGGAYEQYF	TGTGCCAGCAGCCCGCGGGGGGGAGCCTACGAGCAGTACTTC
-	TRBJ1-1	TRBV2	once	CASTLGARRTEAFF	TGTGCCAGCACCTTGGGGGCGCGGAGGACTGAAGCTTTCTTT
TRBD1	TRBJ2-2	TRBV18	-	CASSPQTGGGTGELFF	TGTGCCAGCTCACCCCAGACAGGGGGCGGAACCGGGGAGCTGTTTTTT
TRBD1	TRBJ1-2	TRBV10-3	-	CAISGQGANYGYTF	TGTGCCATCAGTGGCCAGGGGGCGAACTATGGCTACACCTTC
-	TRBJ1-4	TRBV28	-	CASIKQGREKLFF	TGTGCCAGCATTAAACAGGGTAGAGAAAAACTGTTTTTT
TRBD2	TRBJ2-7	TRBV24-1	-	CATSDRTSGVYEQYF	TGTGCCACCAGTGACCGGACTAGCGGGGTCTACGAGCAGTACTTC
-	TRBJ2-7	TRBV7-9	-	CASSFGQNEQYF	TGTGCCAGCAGCTTTGGACAGAACGAGCAGTACTTC
-	TRBJ1-3	TRBV24-1	-	CATSDLVHSSSGNTIYF	TGTGCCACCAGTGATTTGGTCCACTCGAGCTCTGGAAACACCATATATTTT
-	TRBJ2-6	TRBV9	-	CASSAWLGANVLTF	TGTGCCAGCAGCGCGTGGCTCGGGGCCAACGTCCTGACTTTC
-	TRBJ2-1	TRBV7-9	-	CASSLVAPIGEQFF	TGTGCCAGCAGCTTAGTAGCACCGATCGGTGAGCAGTTCTTC
-	TRBJ1-6	TRBV29-1	-	CSVKQGPNSPLHF	TGCAGCGTGAAACAGGGACCTAATTCACCCCTCCACTTT
-	TRBJ2-4	TRBV15	-	CATSKQAQGLQNIQYF	TGTGCCACCAGCAAGCAAGCACAGGGACTACAAAACATTCAGTACTTC
-	TRBJ1-5	TRBV4-2	few	CASSPFLDQPQHF	TGTGCCAGCAGCCCTTTCCTAGATCAGCCCCAGCATTTT
-	TRBJ2-4	TRBV29-1	-	CSVLYDRIQVLAKNIQYF	TGCAGCGTCCTATACGACAGGATCCAGGTCCTAGCCAAAAACATTCAGTACTTC
-	TRBJ1-5	TRBV18	-	CASSPSREGQPQHF	TGTGCCAGCTCACCATCCAGGGAGGGACAGCCCCAGCATTTT
-	TRBJ1-1	TRBV10-3	-	CAIRNRDAHTEAFF	TGTGCCATCAGGAACAGGGACGCCCACACTGAAGCTTTCTTT
-	TRBJ1-1	TRBV18	once	CASSPTRDEAFF	TGTGCCAGCTCACCTACCAGGGATGAAGCTTTCTTT
-	TRBJ2-5	TRBV27	-	CASSLRGPGGLGETQYF	TGTGCCAGCAGTTTAAGGGGCCCCGGGGGGCTAGGAGAGACCCAGTACTTC